Below, 12 T cell receptor beta chains from the same sample are listed, as sequenced in a study of Graves' ophthalmopathy and Graves' hyperthyroidism. RNA transcripts were the source from which TCR beta CDR3 regions were amplified. Second-round multiplex PCR came after first-round RT-PCR with HTBI primers. Each CDR3 protein gets one entry after TCRdb re-called the multiplex PCR reads with MiXCR. The data hold hundreds of thousands of distinct CDR3 sequences, with about 24% observed a single time. Sequencing was performed on peripheral blood. The receptors were sampled from a woman between 18 and 29 years old with stable Graves' hyperthyroidism. Some clones in this sample may be carry-over from other donors' samples.

CDR3 sequence: CASSESGTGSTEAFF. The DNA for the CDR3 is TGTGCCAGCAGTGAATCCGGGACAGGGTCCACTGAAGCTTTCTTT. This chain joins TRBV25-1 and TRBJ1-1; 9 bases match TRBD1. J was trimmed by 4 bases and V by 1 base; bases with no gene match: 4. This CDR3 contains 15 residues. The germline gives CDR1 MGHDK, CDR2 SYGVNS.

This clonotype has ten or more counts. The V gene is TRBV28, the J gene TRBJ1-1; D not resolved. Between the trimmed V and J ends, which lost 6 bases and 4 bases, there was a span of 12 bases. CDR1 and CDR2 (germline): MDHEN, SYDVKM. The length of the CDR3 is 13 residues. CDR3 nucleotide sequence: TGTGCCAGCAGCCAAGCGGCCACCACTGAAGCTTTCTTT. Protein: CASSQAATTEAFF.

Many counts were recorded for this clonotype. The chain uses TRBV15 and TRBJ1-5; 8 bases match TRBD1. The J segment lost 6 bases and the V segment lost 0 bases, leaving 7 bases of the junction unmatched. The CDR3 has 16 amino acids. Germline CDR1 is LNHNV and CDR2 is YYDKDF (reference sequence). The CDR3 region is CATSREAGGIFQPQHF. In nucleotides, the CDR3 is TGTGCCACCAGCAGAGAGGCAGGGGGCATTTTTCAGCCCCAGCATTTT. Looking up the rest from reference TRBV15 and TRBJ1-5 gives the full variable domain: DAMVIQNPRYQVTQFGKPVTLSCSQTLNHNVMYWYQQKSSQAPKLLFHYYDKDFNNEADTPDNFQSRRPNTSFCFLDIRSPGLGDTAMYLCATSREAGGIFQPQHFGDGTRLSIL.

This clonotype was seen repeatedly, ten times or more. The chain is built from TRBV29-1 and TRBJ2-2; TRBD2 matches at 8 bases. V dropped 1 base and J dropped 1; count of bases not matched to a gene: 5. The CDR3 has 16 amino acids. Per the germline V gene, CDR1 is SQVTM and CDR2 is ANQGSEA. The CDR3 is CSVEGGLAGNTGELFF. The CDR3 DNA reads TGCAGCGTTGAAGGAGGTCTAGCGGGGAACACCGGGGAGCTGTTTTTT.

Here the CDR3 reads CASSPTWRENEQYF. The CDR3 region has the DNA TGTGCCAGTAGTCCTACTTGGCGGGAGAACGAGCAGTACTTC. This sequence joins TRBV19 and TRBJ2-7; 7 positions match TRBD2. The ends lost 5 bases at V and 5 bases at J; junction bases unmatched: 9. The CDR3 runs 14 residues. Per the germline V gene, CDR1 is LNHDA and CDR2 is SQIVND (reference sequence).

The gene calls are TRBV6-1 and TRBJ1-2; 9 bases agree with TRBD1. The V segment lost 4 bases and the J segment 4 bases; nucleotides outside the gene matches: 13. Germline CDR1 is MNHNS and CDR2 is SASEGT. CDR3 size: 17 residues. The CDR3, as DNA: TGTGCCAGCAGTGTTTACCGGGACAGGGATAAGAGCTATGGCTACACCTTC. Amino acid sequence: CASSVYRDRDKSYGYTF.

The rearrangement uses TRBV2 and TRBJ2-7, with a possible D match to TRBD1 (5 bases). The CDR3 extends over 13 amino acids. V was cut by 4 bases and J by 7 bases, with 14 bases left in between. Germline V gene data show CDR1 as SNHLY and CDR2 as FYNNEI. The CDR3 DNA reads TGTGCCAGCAGTGGACAGTACCCCGAGGAGCAGTACTTC. It yields the protein CASSGQYPEEQYF. Complete variable domain (other parts from reference TRBV2 and TRBJ2-7): EPEVTQTPSHQVTQMGQEVILRCVPISNHLYFYWYRQILGQKVEFLVSFYNNEISEKSEIFDDQFSVERPDGSNFTLKIRSTKLEDSAMYFCASSGQYPEEQYFGPGTRLTVT.

There are many counts of this clonotype. This chain connects TRBV20-1 to TRBJ1-2, with 8 positions matching TRBD1. V was pared by 6 bases and J by 7 bases, with 10 bases of the junction left unmatched. This CDR3 comprises 13 residues. Germline lookup yields CDR1 DFQATT and CDR2 SNEGSKA (reference sequence). The CDR3 reads CSAVPLDRGGYTF. The CDR3 region has the DNA TGCAGTGCCGTCCCCTTAGACAGGGGTGGCTACACCTTC.

This clonotype was counted once. The CDR3 bases are TGTGCCAGCAGTTTAGATGGGGGGCACACTGAAGCTTTCTTT. This codes for CASSLDGGHTEAFF. This chain links TRBV27 with TRBJ1-1, with D possibly TRBD1 on 6 matching bases. The germline CDR1 and CDR2 sequences are MNHEY and SMNVEV (reference sequence). V was trimmed by 2 bases and J by 3 bases, leaving 10 bases between them. The CDR3 totals 14 residues.

The V and J genes are TRBV20-1 and TRBJ2-2; D may be TRBD2 (5 bases). This CDR3 has 13 residues. Germline assignment: CDR1 DFQATT and CDR2 SNEGSKA (reference sequence). The CDR3 region has the DNA TGCAGCGTCGGACTCTCGGACACCGGGGAGCTGTTTTTT. It encodes CSVGLSDTGELFF.

Points on this clonotype: A clone one base away is much larger, so this may be a read error. The V call is TRBV5-6, the J call TRBJ2-5; D might be TRBD2 (6 bases). This CDR3 is built from 13 residues. Per the germline V gene, CDR1 is SGHDT and CDR2 is YYEEEE. The V gene lost 0 bases and the J gene lost 4 bases, with 7 bases spanning the gap. The DNA for the CDR3 is TGTGCCAGCAGCTTGGGGGGGGTAGAGACCCAGTACTTC. Protein: CASSLGGVETQYF.

The genes are TRBV28 and TRBJ1-1; 8 bases fit TRBD1. The V gene end was trimmed by 4 bases and the J gene end by 3 bases; junction bases not matched to a gene: 10. The germline CDR1 and CDR2 sequences are MDHEN and SYDVKM. The CDR3 runs to 16 residues. DNA of the CDR3: TGTGCCAGCAGTTCCGGACAGGGTCAAGGGGACACTGAAGCTTTCTTT. This sequence encodes CASSSGQGQGDTEAFF.